This TCR beta chain was obtained from a study of cytomegalovirus exposure and HLA in healthy donors. The primer mix had 60 Vbeta and 13 Jbeta primers. Profiling relied on immunoSEQ multiplex PCR, and the TCRdb table lists in-frame clones only, not all of them. This table holds 250,000 to 350,000 clones, approximately 90% found once. CDR1 and CDR2 (germline): SGHVS, FQNEAQ. V lost 6 bases and J lost 4; bases outside the gene matches: 5. This CDR3 has 14 amino acids. Study-wide results and caveats: Analyses of presence and absence presupposed an approximately uniform sequencing depth across donors. Previous analysis showed most TCR beta V segments were productive about 90% or about 30% of the time.

Details on this clone: What it recognizes is unknown.

The rearrangement uses TRBV7-8 and TRBJ1-4, with 7 bases that match TRBD1. Sequenced material: PBMCs. The sequence was obtained from a middle-aged man in good health and CMV-seropositive. The CDR3 spells CASRLRDSNEKLFF. As DNA, the CDR3 is TGTGCCAGCAGACTCCGGGACAGTAATGAAAAACTGTTTTTT.